This T cell receptor beta chain is from a study of T cells in Graves' hyperthyroidism and ophthalmopathy. Points from the study as a whole: Blood also contained most expanded thyroid clonotypes above 0.001.

What was amplified from RNA transcripts were TCR beta CDR3 regions. The HTBI primer set served for first-round RT-PCR of the TCR CDR3. TCRdb independently ran MiXCR on the multiplex PCR reads; one entry per CDR3 protein. The profile covers about 560,000 distinct CDR3 sequences, with around 17% appearing a single time and 18% taken by the ten largest. This clonotype was seen repeatedly, ten times or more. Its antigen remains unknown. Looked up from germline, CDR1 is MDHEN and CDR2 is SYDVKM. The CDR3 is 15 residues long. V lost 3 bases and J lost 3; bases outside the gene matches: 3. Patients counted as stable if ophthalmopathy did not develop within 18 months. Lactation, pregnancy, other autoimmune disease or uncontrolled infection led to exclusion of patients. Orbital computed tomography and thyroid ultrasound, together with serum TRAb and thyroxine and clinical symptoms, were used for diagnoses.

V and J are TRBV28 and TRBJ2-1; TRBD2 matches at 9 bases. This TCR was sampled from a young woman with Graves' hyperthyroidism. The sequencing input was blood. This CDR3 is CASSLPSGIYNEQFF. As DNA, the CDR3 is TGTGCCAGCAGTTTGCCTAGCGGGATCTACAATGAGCAGTTCTTC.